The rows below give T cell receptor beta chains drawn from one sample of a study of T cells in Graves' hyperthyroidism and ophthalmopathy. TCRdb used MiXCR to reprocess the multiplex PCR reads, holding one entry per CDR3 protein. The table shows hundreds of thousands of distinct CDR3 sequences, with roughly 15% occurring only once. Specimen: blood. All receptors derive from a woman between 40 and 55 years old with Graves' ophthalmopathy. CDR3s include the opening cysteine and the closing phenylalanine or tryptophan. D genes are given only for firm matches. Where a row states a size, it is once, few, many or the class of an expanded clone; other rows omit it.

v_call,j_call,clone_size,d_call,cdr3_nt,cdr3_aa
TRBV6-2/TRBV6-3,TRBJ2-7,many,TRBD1,TGTGCCAGCAGCAGACAGGGGGAGGCCTACGAGCAGTACTTC,CASSRQGEAYEQYF
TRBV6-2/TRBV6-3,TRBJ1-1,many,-,TGTGCCAGCAGTTACTCCCGTGACACTGAAGCTTTCTTT,CASSYSRDTEAFF
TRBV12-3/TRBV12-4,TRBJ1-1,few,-,TGTGCCAGCAGTTTAGGCAATTCAAACCCTGAAGCTTTCTTT,CASSLGNSNPEAFF
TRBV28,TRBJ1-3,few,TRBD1,TGTGCCAGCAGTACACCGGGACAGAGTTGGCGCACCATATATTTT,CASSTPGQSWRTIYF
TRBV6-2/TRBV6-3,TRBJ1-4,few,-,TGTGCCAGCAGTTACGCGGGGGCGGGGGAAAAACTGTTTTTT,CASSYAGAGEKLFF
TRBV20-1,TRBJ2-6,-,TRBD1,TGCAGTGCTCGTCCCGACCTGACAGGGGCCAGCCCCTCTGGGGCCAACGTCCTGACTTTC,CSARPDLTGASPSGANVLTF
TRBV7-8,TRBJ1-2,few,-,TGTGCCAGCAGTAGCCGAGGACCAGGGTCCAACTATGGCTACACCTTC,CASSSRGPGSNYGYTF
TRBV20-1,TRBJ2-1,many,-,TGCAGTGCCACCCGGGTTGGCCGCGGGATAAGAGAGCAGTTCTTC,CSATRVGRGIREQFF
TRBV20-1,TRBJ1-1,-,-,TGCAGTGCTAGAAAGGGGAGCGCTGAAGCTTTCTTT,CSARKGSAEAFF
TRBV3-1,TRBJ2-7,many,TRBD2,TGTGCCAGCACGGGACTAGCTGGCCACGAGCAGTACTTC,CASTGLAGHEQYF
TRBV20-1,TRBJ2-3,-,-,TGCAGTGCTAGTCCCTCCGGGACACCAACCCGCACAGATACGCAGTATTTT,CSASPSGTPTRTDTQYF
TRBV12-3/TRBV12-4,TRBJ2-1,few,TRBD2,TGTGCCAGCAGAAGGCCGGGACTAGCGGGAGGAGAGCAGTTCTTC,CASRRPGLAGGEQFF
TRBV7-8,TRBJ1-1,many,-,TGTGCCAGCACCTACCAACTGAACACTGAAGCTTTCTTT,CASTYQLNTEAFF
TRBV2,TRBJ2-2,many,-,TGTGCCAGCAGTTTGGCGCGGAACACCGGGGAGCTGTTTTTT,CASSLARNTGELFF
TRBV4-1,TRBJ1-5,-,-,TGCGCCAGCAGAACACCGGGTTCCAATCAGCCCCAGCATTTT,CASRTPGSNQPQHF
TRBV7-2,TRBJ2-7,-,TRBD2,TGTGCCAGCAGCTTAGTAGCGGGAGGGATGAGGGAGCAGTACTTC,CASSLVAGGMREQYF
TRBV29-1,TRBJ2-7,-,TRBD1,TGCAGCGTTGCCTCGACAGGGCAATCCTACGAGCAGTACTTC,CSVASTGQSYEQYF
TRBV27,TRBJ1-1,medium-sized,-,TGTGCCAGCAGTTTGACGAGGGTCATGAACACTGAAGCTTTCTTT,CASSLTRVMNTEAFF
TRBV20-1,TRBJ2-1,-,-,TGCAGTGCTAGTGTTAGCGGTTTGTTGAACAATGAGCAGTTCTTC,CSASVSGLLNNEQFF
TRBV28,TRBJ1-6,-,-,TGTGCCAGCAGCCGACGGGGCTCCTATAATTCACCCCTCCACTTT,CASSRRGSYNSPLHF
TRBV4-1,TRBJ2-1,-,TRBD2,TGCGCCAGCAGCCAACAAGCGGGAGACGTTGGGTATGAGCAGTTCTTC,CASSQQAGDVGYEQFF
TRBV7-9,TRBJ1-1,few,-,TGTGCCAGCAGACCTGGACAGACGAACACTGAAGCTTTCTTT,CASRPGQTNTEAFF
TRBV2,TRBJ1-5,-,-,TGTGCCAGCAGGGTGGGTGGAAGCAATCAGCCCCAGCATTTT,CASRVGGSNQPQHF
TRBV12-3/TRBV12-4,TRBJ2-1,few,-,TGTGCCAGCAGTCCCTGGACCCTTTTGCGCAATGAGCAGTTCTTC,CASSPWTLLRNEQFF
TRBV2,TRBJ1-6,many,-,TGTGCCAGCAGAAAACAGGGCAACGATAATTCACCCCTCCACTTT,CASRKQGNDNSPLHF
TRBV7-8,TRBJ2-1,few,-,TGTGCCAGCAGCAAGGAGAGACAGGCCTCCTACAATGAGCAGTTCTTC,CASSKERQASYNEQFF
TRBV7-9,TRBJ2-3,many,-,TGTGCCAGCAGCTTAATTCAGACAGATACGCAGTATTTT,CASSLIQTDTQYF
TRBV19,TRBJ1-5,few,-,TGTGCCAGTAGCCACCTCCGTTCGGGCAATCAGCCCCAGCATTTT,CASSHLRSGNQPQHF
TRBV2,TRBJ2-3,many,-,TGTGCCAGCAGTGTGGGGGTGAAGAAGACAGATACGCAGTATTTT,CASSVGVKKTDTQYF
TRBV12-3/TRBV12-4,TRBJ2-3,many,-,TGTGCCAGCAGTACACAGGGAGGGCGGAGGACAGATACGCAGTATTTT,CASSTQGGRRTDTQYF
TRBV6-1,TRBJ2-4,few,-,TGTGCCAGCAGTGAGAGACAGGGAGGCAAAAACATTCAGTACTTC,CASSERQGGKNIQYF
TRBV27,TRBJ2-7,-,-,TGTGCCAGCAGTTTAAACCCATGGGGGTACGAGCAGTACTTC,CASSLNPWGYEQYF
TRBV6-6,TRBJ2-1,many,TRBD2,TGTGCCAGCAGTTACTCGAGTTCCGGGACTAGCGGGGACAGCTCCTACAATGAGCAGTTCTTC,CASSYSSSGTSGDSSYNEQFF
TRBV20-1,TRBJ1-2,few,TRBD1,TGCAGTGCTAAGACAGGGATCTATGGCTACACCTTC,CSAKTGIYGYTF
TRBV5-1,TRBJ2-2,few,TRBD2,TGCGCCAGCAGCTTTACTAGCGGAAACACCGGGGAGCTGTTTTTT,CASSFTSGNTGELFF
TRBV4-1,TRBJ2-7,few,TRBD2,TGCGCCAGCAGCCACGGGGGAGGGGCCGAGCAGTACTTC,CASSHGGGAEQYF
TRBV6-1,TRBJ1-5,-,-,TGTGCCAGCCATGCAGGCATCGGTAGCAATCAGCCCCAGCATTTT,CASHAGIGSNQPQHF
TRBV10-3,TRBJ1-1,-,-,TGTGCCATCAGTCGGGGACTGGATGACACTGAAGCTTTCTTT,CAISRGLDDTEAFF
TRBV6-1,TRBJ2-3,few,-,TGTGCCAGCAGTGAATTACACTCCACAGATACGCAGTATTTT,CASSELHSTDTQYF
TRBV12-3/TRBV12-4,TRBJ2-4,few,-,TGTGCCAGCAGTTTGGGCCCTGCGGGGGCCCAAAACATTCAGTACTTC,CASSLGPAGAQNIQYF
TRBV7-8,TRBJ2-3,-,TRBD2,TGTGCCAGCAGCTTAAGGGGACTAGCGCCGTATTTT,CASSLRGLAPYF